One sample yielded the 32 T cell receptor beta chains listed below, sequenced in a study of blood T cell repertoires in COVID-19. Data came from immunoSEQ multiplex PCR; TCRdb stores just in-frame clones and leaves some out. The table lists about 120,000 clones, approximately 81% of them singletons. Sequenced: peripheral blood. These TCRs come from an elderly woman with acute or convalescent COVID-19.

This clone was found once. The rearrangement joins TRBV18 to TRBJ2-3, with 11 nucleotides matching TRBD1. Germline CDR1 and CDR2: KGHSH and LQKENI. J gave up 5 bases and V 4 bases, and 5 bases lay outside the gene matches. The CDR3 is made up of 15 amino acids. CDR3 region: CASSQDRGLGDTQYF. The CDR3 DNA sequence: TGTGCCAGCTCACAGGACAGGGGGCTAGGAGATACGCAGTATTTT.

The chain has TRBV19 and TRBJ1-1; perhaps TRBD1 as D (6 bases). This CDR3 has 16 amino acids. V was pared by 5 bases and J by 0 bases, with 16 bases between. Germline V CDR1 and CDR2: LNHDA, SQIVND (reference sequence). The CDR3 bases are TGTGCCAGTAGTCCATTCCGGACAGCTATGAACACTGAAGCTTTCTTT. Amino acid sequence: CASSPFRTAMNTEAFF.

V usage is TRBV28 and J usage is TRBJ1-5; D perhaps matches TRBD1 (6 bases). CDR1 and CDR2 (germline): MDHEN, SYDVKM. The V end was cut by 3 bases, the J end by 0 bases, with 15 bases between. This CDR3 comprises 17 residues. The CDR3 region has the DNA TGTGCCAGCAGTTTGTCGTCAGGGGTGAATAGCAATCAGCCCCAGCATTTT. It encodes CASSLSSGVNSNQPQHF.

The table lists this clone with a few counts. This chain uses TRBV5-4 with TRBJ1-2, with D unclear. This CDR3 contains 15 residues. Trimming pared 4 bases from V and 1 base from J, leaving 14 bases between. The germline V gene has CDR1 SGHNT and CDR2 YYREEE (reference sequence). Here the CDR3 reads CASSPGTDFNYGYTF. The CDR3 coding sequence is TGTGCCAGCAGCCCCGGTACAGATTTTAACTATGGCTACACCTTC.

The chain uses TRBV6-5 and TRBJ2-3; D remains ambiguous. The V end was cut by 2 bases, the J end by 0 bases, with 6 bases between. Germline V gene sequence: CDR1 MNHEY, CDR2 SVGAGI. The CDR3 has 14 amino acids. CDR3 bases: TGTGCCAGCAGTTACGGGCAGAGCACAGATACGCAGTATTTT. Residues: CASSYGQSTDTQYF.

The rearrangement links TRBV28 to TRBJ1-2; D is possibly TRBD1 (5 bases). The germline CDR1 and CDR2 sequences are MDHEN and SYDVKM. Trimming cost V 6 bases and J 8 bases, with 22 bases left between them. The CDR3 runs 15 residues. The CDR3 region has the DNA TGTGCCAGCAGCCAAACGGGGGGGACCCTTAGGGGCTACACCTTC. It is translated as CASSQTGGTLRGYTF.

This clone turned up a few times. The rearrangement uses TRBV28 and TRBJ2-7, with 11 bases lining up with TRBD2. With V trimmed by 5 bases and J by 7 bases, 13 bases remained unmatched. CDR1 is MDHEN, CDR2 SYDVKM, per germline. There are 16 residues in the CDR3. The CDR3 nucleotides are TGTGCCAGCAGTCGTCTAGCGGGAGGACGCTATGGGGAGCAGTACTTC. This codes for CASSRLAGGRYGEQYF.

This sequence joins TRBV4-1 and TRBJ2-3; D is unclear. The CDR3 is made up of 15 amino acids. Germline V gives CDR1 MGHRA, CDR2 YSYEKL. V shed 4 bases and J shed 5 bases, with 16 bases lying between them. CDR3 sequence: CASSRTGQVQDTQYF. The CDR3 nucleotides read TGCGCCAGCAGCCGTACTGGGCAGGTTCAAGATACGCAGTATTTT.

The chain's CDR3 is CASSIRTSGVYNEQFF. CDR3 DNA: TGTGCCAGCAGCATTCGGACTAGCGGAGTATACAATGAGCAGTTCTTC. This sequence joins TRBV14 and TRBJ2-1; 10 nucleotides align to TRBD2. The junction had 8 bases not matched to a gene; V was cut back by 5 bases and J by 4 bases. Germline V CDR1 and CDR2: SGHDN, FVKESK. The length of the CDR3 is 16 residues. Filled out from reference TRBV14 and TRBJ2-1, the complete variable domain reads EAGVTQFPSHSVIEKGQTVTLRCDPISGHDNLYWYRRVMGKEIKFLLHFVKESKQDESGMPNNRFLAERTGGTYSTLKVQPAELEDSGVYFCASSIRTSGVYNEQFFGPGTRLTVL.

The CDR3 protein is CASSPGTGFIGGTEAFF. The CDR3 coding sequence is TGTGCCAGCAGCCCGGGGACAGGGTTTATTGGCGGCACTGAAGCTTTCTTT. The rearrangement uses TRBV11-2 and TRBJ1-1; 9 bases are a match to TRBD1. Per germline, CDR1 SGHAT and CDR2 FQNNGV. There are 17 residues in the CDR3. V trimming: 5 bases; J trimming: 4 bases; junction bases outside the gene matches: 14.

The V and J genes are TRBV5-1 and TRBJ2-1; 8 nucleotides line up with TRBD2. CDR3 length: 16 amino acids. The germline CDR1 and CDR2 sequences are SGHRS and YFSETQ. Trimming took 8 bases from V and 7 from J; bases not matched to a gene: 17. In nucleotides, the CDR3 is TGCGCCAGTCTAATGGGACTAGGCGGGGGTATGAATGAGCAGTTCTTC. Translating gives CASLMGLGGGMNEQFF.

The chain uses TRBV9 and TRBJ1-3; no reliable D call. The V end lost 3 bases, the J end lost 0 bases, and 13 bases lay between the germline ends. The CDR3 is made up of 16 amino acids. Germline V gene lookup returns CDR1 SGDLS and CDR2 YYNGEE. In DNA, the CDR3 is TGTGCCAGCAGCGGCCCCGGTCCTAGCTCTGGAAACACCATATATTTT. As protein: CASSGPGPSSGNTIYF.

This sequence joins TRBV11-2 and TRBJ1-6; D possibly corresponds to TRBD1 (5 bases). The germline V gene has CDR1 SGHAT and CDR2 FQNNGV. Trimming removed 3 bases at V and 10 bases at J, with 13 bases between. This CDR3 comprises 14 residues. The CDR3 reads CASSLGGTRSPLHF. CDR3 sequence (DNA): TGTGCCAGCAGCTTGGGGGGGACGAGGTCACCCCTCCACTTT.

The rearrangement links TRBV6-5 to TRBJ2-7, with a tentative D call TRBD2 (5 bases). V was clipped by 10 bases and J by 1 base, with 17 bases between them. The germline CDR1 and CDR2 sequences are MNHEY and SVGAGI. CDR3 length: 14 amino acids. For the CDR3, the DNA is TGTGCCATTCCGTACCGGGAAAATTCCTACGAGCAGTACTTC. It codes for CAIPYRENSYEQYF.

V usage is TRBV18 and J usage is TRBJ1-3; the D is unclear. Germline lookup yields CDR1 KGHSH and CDR2 LQKENI. The CDR3 length is 16 residues. V lost 0 bases, J lost 0 bases, and 9 bases lay in between. CDR3 in amino acids: CASSPPSTSSGNTIYF. For the CDR3, the DNA is TGTGCCAGCTCACCACCGTCCACCAGCTCTGGAAACACCATATATTTT.

This chain links TRBV19 with TRBJ2-3; 12 bases match TRBD2. Germline CDR1 and CDR2: LNHDA and SQIVND (reference sequence). The CDR3 spans 16 residues. The V and J ends lost 1 base and 4 bases, in that order; junction bases with no gene match: 3. CDR3 sequence: CASSIGLAGVADTQYF. CDR3 sequence (DNA): TGTGCCAGTAGTATAGGACTAGCGGGAGTGGCAGATACGCAGTATTTT.

The chain employs TRBV30 and TRBJ1-2, with D unclear. Germline lookup yields CDR1 GTSNPN and CDR2 SVGIG (reference sequence). The CDR3 is 16 amino acids. V was cut by 0 bases and J by 4 bases, with 18 bases left in between. The CDR3 reads CAWSVNALQAGYGYTF. CDR3 nucleotide sequence: TGTGCCTGGAGTGTAAACGCGTTGCAAGCGGGCTATGGCTACACCTTC.

Only one count was recorded for this clone. The V gene is TRBV19, the J gene TRBJ2-1; 12 nucleotides match TRBD2. CDR3 length equals 17 residues. V shed 5 bases and J 9 bases; nucleotides not matched to a gene: 14. In germline, CDR1 is LNHDA, CDR2 SQIVND (reference sequence). The CDR3 sequence is CASSFSTSGGSRGEQFF. In nucleotides, the CDR3 is TGTGCCAGTAGTTTCTCGACTAGCGGGGGATCCCGGGGTGAGCAGTTCTTC.

This chain links TRBV7-2 with TRBJ2-1; D is unresolved. The V gene lost 0 bases and the J gene lost 2 bases, with 8 bases spanning the gap. Per germline, CDR1 SGHTA and CDR2 FQGNSA. This CDR3 has 15 amino acids. This CDR3 is CASSLAAVAYNEQFF. The CDR3 DNA follows: TGTGCCAGCAGCTTAGCGGCAGTCGCCTACAATGAGCAGTTCTTC. Looking up the rest from reference TRBV7-2 and TRBJ2-1 gives the full variable domain: GAGVSQSPSNKVTEKGKDVELRCDPISGHTALYWYRQSLGQGLEFLIYFQGNSAPDKSGLPSDRFSAERTGGSVSTLTIQRTQQEDSAVYLCASSLAAVAYNEQFFGPGTRLTVL.

This chain uses TRBV7-2 with TRBJ1-4; weak D call: TRBD1 (6 bases). The V end was cut by 5 bases, the J end by 4 bases, with 11 bases between. The CDR3 consists of 14 residues. Germline CDR1 SGHTA, CDR2 FQGNSA. CDR3 region: CASSLRGFNEKLFF. The CDR3 DNA is TGTGCCAGCAGCCTAAGGGGGTTTAATGAAAAACTGTTTTTT.

This sequence joins TRBV20-1 and TRBJ2-7; D unresolved. Germline lookup yields CDR1 DFQATT and CDR2 SNEGSKA (reference sequence). Trimming took 3 bases from V and 3 from J, leaving 6 bases between them. The CDR3 extends over 11 amino acids. CDR3 bases: TGCAGTGCTAGTTCAGGCTACGAGCAGTACTTC. The encoded protein is CSASSGYEQYF.

This clone was counted only a few times. This chain connects TRBV2 to TRBJ1-1; 11 bases are a match to TRBD1. V was clipped by 6 bases and J by 3 bases; unmatched bases: 6. This CDR3 spans 15 amino acids. Germline V gives CDR1 SNHLY, CDR2 FYNNEI. CDR3 loop: CASRGQGAGYTEAFF. In DNA, the CDR3 is TGTGCCAGCAGAGGACAGGGGGCGGGGTACACTGAAGCTTTCTTT.

V usage is TRBV19 and J usage is TRBJ1-5; the match to TRBD1 covers 8 bases. The CDR3 runs 13 residues. J was trimmed by 6 bases and V by 9 bases; bases with no gene match: 7. The germline CDR1 and CDR2 sequences are LNHDA and SQIVND (reference sequence). The CDR3 nucleotides read TGTGCCAGCTCGGACAGGGCCAGTCAGCCCCAGCATTTT. Its protein is CASSDRASQPQHF.

The rearrangement joins TRBV19 to TRBJ1-1; maybe TRBD1 (5 bases). The V gene's germline CDR1 is LNHDA and CDR2 SQIVND (reference sequence). The CDR3 covers 13 residues. Trimming left V 7 bases short and J 8 bases short, with 17 bases between. As DNA, the CDR3 is TGTGCCAGTAAGGACCCGTTGGGGCCGGAAGCTTTCTTT. Its protein product is CASKDPLGPEAFF.

This rearrangement joins TRBV27 to TRBJ2-7, with 9 bases fitting TRBD2. This CDR3 comprises 14 residues. Trimming removed 10 bases from V and 4 bases from J; junction bases left unmatched: 11. Looked up from germline, CDR1 is MNHEY and CDR2 is SMNVEV (reference sequence). CDR3 loop: CATRLREGPYEQYF. The DNA of the CDR3 is TGTGCCACCAGGTTGCGGGAGGGCCCGTACGAGCAGTACTTC.

This chain joins TRBV24-1 and TRBJ2-7; 7 bases agree with TRBD2. This CDR3 spans 15 amino acids. V trimming: 3 bases; J trimming: 0 bases; junction bases outside the gene matches: 4. Germline V gene data show CDR1 as KGHDR and CDR2 as SFDVKD. Written as DNA, the CDR3 is TGTGCCACCAGTGATAGACTAGCCACCTCCTACGAGCAGTACTTC. Protein sequence: CATSDRLATSYEQYF.

This clone was observed once. The V gene is TRBV6-5, the J gene TRBJ2-7; TRBD2 matches 13 bases. Germline V gene data show CDR1 as MNHEY and CDR2 as SVGAGI. The CDR3 has 15 residues. V lost 6 bases to trimming and J lost 1 base; unmatched junction nucleotides: 3. The CDR3 protein is CASSWTSGGSYEQYF. Here the CDR3 DNA reads TGTGCCAGCAGCTGGACTAGCGGGGGTTCCTACGAGCAGTACTTC.

The rearrangement uses TRBV28 and TRBJ1-2; TRBD1 might be the D (6 bases). This CDR3 contains 15 residues. CDR1 is MDHEN, CDR2 SYDVKM, per germline. The V end lost 4 bases, the J end lost 0 bases, and 12 bases lay between the germline ends. CDR3 loop: CASSSAGQPNYGYTF. The CDR3 DNA reads as TGTGCCAGCAGTTCGGCTGGACAGCCTAACTATGGCTACACCTTC.

The chain combines TRBV19 with TRBJ2-5, with a possible D match to TRBD2 (7 bases). CDR1 and CDR2 from the germline V gene are LNHDA and SQIVND (reference sequence). Deletions cut 4 bases from V and 5 bases from J, with 17 bases between. The length of the CDR3 is 15 residues. CDR3 nucleotide sequence: TGTGCCAGTAGTAAGGGCCCGGGGGGCCTGGAGACCCAGTACTTC. It is translated as CASSKGPGGLETQYF.

This clone was seen a handful of times. The chain joins TRBV7-2 to TRBJ1-1; D possibly corresponds to TRBD1 (6 bases). The CDR3 sequence is 13 residues long. Between the trimmed V and J ends, which lost 7 bases and 4 bases, there was a span of 13 bases. The germline V gene encodes CDR1 SGHTA and CDR2 FQGNSA. The CDR3 sequence: CASTQQGFTEAFF. The CDR3 region has the DNA TGTGCCAGCACTCAACAGGGTTTCACTGAAGCTTTCTTT.

The chain couples TRBV5-1 to TRBJ1-5; weak D call: TRBD1 (5 bases). The germline gives CDR1 SGHRS, CDR2 YFSETQ. Trimming shortened V by 2 bases and J by 4 bases, and 7 bases separated the two germline ends. This CDR3 has 13 residues. CDR3 amino acids: CASSFSGNQPQHF. The CDR3 DNA follows: TGCGCCAGCAGCTTTTCAGGGAATCAGCCCCAGCATTTT.

This clone has more than one count but fewer than ten. V is TRBV4-2 and J is TRBJ1-4, with 7 positions matching TRBD1. The CDR3 totals 15 residues. The trim removed 0 bases at V and 14 bases at J, leaving 12 bases unmatched. Germline loops: CDR1 LGHNA, CDR2 YNFKEQ. The CDR3 coding sequence is TGTGCCAGCAGCCAAGAGACCAGGGGGGTTTCGGCGCTGTTTTTT. The encoded protein is CASSQETRGVSALFF.